Given below is one T cell receptor (beta chain) in context. Its antigen is unknown. The sample belongs to a study of cytomegalovirus exposure and HLA in healthy donors. Turning to the study itself: Out of roughly 200 million T cells, an earlier analysis found about 100 million unique TCR beta sequences in total.

Germline lookup yields CDR1 MNHEY and CDR2 SMNVEV (reference sequence). This CDR3 has 15 residues. V shed 4 bases and J 6 bases; nucleotides not matched to a gene: 9. Amplification used 60 Vbeta primers and 13 Jbeta primers. In the original workflow: An analysis performed later counted roughly 80 million unique TCR beta chains (roughly 10 million of them shared). This table comes from immunoSEQ multiplex PCR, and its TCRdb copy is limited to in-frame clones, with some not included. Clone size and V and J calls were adopted from that table, with D and trimming inferred from the DNA. The ten most abundant clones cover about 6% of a sample with about 48,000 clones. Study-level points and caveats: Specificity of a few CMV-associated chains for CMV antigens was verified in vitro. The authors later found TCR association rates varying by HLA locus, with DRB1 most and HLA-C fewest.

Sequenced: PBMCs. The sequence was obtained from a male donor in good health and CMV-seropositive. The V gene is TRBV27, the J gene TRBJ2-3; TRBD1 matches at 8 bases. The DNA for the CDR3 is TGTGCCAGCAGTTCCCCCGACAGGGGACTTGATACGCAGTATTTT. Its translation is CASSSPDRGLDTQYF.